This TCR beta chain came from a study of breast tumors, draining lymph nodes, adjacent tissues. The CDR3 totals 15 residues. Per germline, CDR1 ENHRY and CDR2 SYGVKD. Samples came from axillary lymph nodes draining the breast cancer. Findings of the study overall: Data only fit, rather than demonstrated, lymph node origin of most tumor T cells. Data fit most tumor T cells coming from lymph node, expanding in tumor. Compared with lymph nodes, tumors were less diverse; compared with nontumor tissue, more.

A note on this clonotype: Its antigen is as yet unknown. One junction end does not reproduce the germline sequence, and a read error may be involved.

In TCRdb, the multiplex PCR reads were re-called with MiXCR into one record per CDR3 protein. This table has about 180,000 distinct CDR3 sequences, around a third appearing once. V is TRBV10-3 and J is TRBJ1-6, with 7 bases lining up with TRBD1. Sequenced input: axillary lymph node tissue. The source of this sequence is a female donor with breast cancer. Some clones in this sample may be carry-over from other donors' samples. CDR3 sequence: CAVSERTGQNSPLHF. The CDR3 DNA sequence: TGTGCCGTCAGTGAAAGGACAGGCCAAAATTCGCCCCTCCACTTT.